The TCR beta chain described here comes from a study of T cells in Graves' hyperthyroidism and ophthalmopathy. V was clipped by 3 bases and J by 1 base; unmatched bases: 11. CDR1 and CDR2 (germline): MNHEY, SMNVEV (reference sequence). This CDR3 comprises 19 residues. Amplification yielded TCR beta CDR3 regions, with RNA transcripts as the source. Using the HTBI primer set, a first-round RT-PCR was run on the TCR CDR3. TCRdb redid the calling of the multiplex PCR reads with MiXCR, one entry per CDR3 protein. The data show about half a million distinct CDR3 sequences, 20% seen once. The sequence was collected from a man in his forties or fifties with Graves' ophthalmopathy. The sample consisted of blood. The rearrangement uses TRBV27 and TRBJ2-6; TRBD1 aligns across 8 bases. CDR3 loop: CASSFSTGGGISGANVLTF. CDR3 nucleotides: TGTGCCAGCAGTTTCAGCACAGGGGGTGGGATTTCTGGGGCCAACGTCCTGACTTTC.